The rows below give T cell receptor beta chains drawn from one sample of a study of T cells in Graves' hyperthyroidism and ophthalmopathy. TCRdb reanalysed the multiplex PCR reads using MiXCR and keeps one entry per CDR3 protein. The sample records some 300,000 distinct CDR3 sequences, roughly 15% being singletons. The sequenced sample consisted of blood. All receptors come from a woman younger than 45 with Graves' hyperthyroidism that later progressed to Graves' ophthalmopathy. Both conserved end residues are part of each CDR3. Each record gives: J gene, V gene, CDR3 protein.

TRBJ2-3,TRBV7-2,CASSLQATDTQYF
TRBJ1-1,TRBV18,CASSQRTTEAFF
TRBJ2-1,TRBV9,CASSVGLLGDWRPYNEQFF
TRBJ1-5,TRBV6-1,CASSESQGGRQPQHF
TRBJ1-2,TRBV19,CASRKDRGRNYGYTF
TRBJ2-1,TRBV29-1,CSVFPGSSYNEQFF
TRBJ1-1,TRBV6-6,CASSYPNTGEAFF
TRBJ1-4,TRBV30,CAWSPRGSFNEKLFF
TRBJ1-5,TRBV6-1,CASSEGTGGQSNQPQHF
TRBJ1-4,TRBV27,CASSPGQYHEKLFF
TRBJ1-2,TRBV6-2/TRBV6-3,CASRRDLSSYGYTF
TRBJ2-7,TRBV3-1,CANSQERAAYEQYF
TRBJ1-1,TRBV5-1,CASSFDSPNTEAFF
TRBJ2-7,TRBV12-3/TRBV12-4,CASSRPGQGAVEQYF
TRBJ2-7,TRBV7-3,CASSLSGGNSYEQYF
TRBJ1-2,TRBV4-1,CASSHGTVFNYGYTF
TRBJ2-1,TRBV4-3,CASSQAVQRPLQFF
TRBJ2-1,TRBV2,CASSGSGRPYNEQFF
TRBJ2-1,TRBV3-1,CASSLLSGTGGNEQFF
TRBJ2-1,TRBV28,CASRPLAGGPYNEQFF
TRBJ2-3,TRBV7-3,CASSQITGDTQYF
TRBJ2-7,TRBV7-2,CASSLSSGSNEQYF
TRBJ1-2,TRBV24-1,CATSDRYYGYTF
TRBJ1-1,TRBV19,CASKAPGAGGDTEAFF
TRBJ2-4,TRBV28,CASTSPPGGGNIQYF
TRBJ2-7,TRBV28,CASKSTSSTYEQYF
TRBJ2-7,TRBV11-2,CASKLGGGSYEQYF
TRBJ2-3,TRBV6-1,CASGPTSGSTDTQYF
TRBJ2-7,TRBV4-1,CASSLRDRDLREQYF
TRBJ1-1,TRBV4-1,CASSQNPINTEAFF
TRBJ2-5,TRBV7-9,CASSLGAAGFQETQYF
TRBJ2-5,TRBV11-2,CATLSNQETQYF
TRBJ2-2,TRBV4-1,CASTSTGELFF
TRBJ1-5,TRBV28,CASSLIGPQHF
TRBJ1-2,TRBV6-1,CASSSGGIYGYTF
TRBJ2-5,TRBV28,CASSLQDNTETQYF
TRBJ2-7,TRBV12-3/TRBV12-4,CASSISVYEQYF
TRBJ2-5,TRBV7-9,CASSLRSGSSDTQYF
TRBJ1-1,TRBV4-3,CASSQTSNTEAFF
TRBJ1-4,TRBV9,CASSSEGEKLFF
TRBJ2-5,TRBV18,CASSPRSSSQETQYF
TRBJ2-7,TRBV19,CASSNDRGREQYF
TRBJ2-2,TRBV9,CASSVENTGELFF
TRBJ1-6,TRBV3-1,CASSPGTGHSPLHF
TRBJ1-3,TRBV12-3/TRBV12-4,CASREPSSGNTIYF
TRBJ1-2,TRBV30,CAWRTYNYGYTF
TRBJ2-7,TRBV28,CASSFLAGDDAYEQYF
TRBJ2-5,TRBV18,CASSPNDRDFQETQYF
TRBJ2-2,TRBV27,CASSLVQVAGEAGELFF
TRBJ2-1,TRBV30,CAWSIGTAYNEQFF
TRBJ1-6,TRBV5-8,CASSSLYTPLHF
TRBJ2-2,TRBV7-9,CASSLPENSNTGELFF
TRBJ2-2,TRBV20-1,CSASPRGRNTGELFF